This section outlines one TCR beta chain sequence together with its context. The antigen this receptor binds is unknown. The input lacks base qualities; no much larger clone sits a single base away. The data were taken from a study of cytomegalovirus exposure and HLA in healthy donors (dated by TCRdb to 2017 to 2019). With respect to the entire study: According to a later analysis, the approximately 120 validation repertoires were produced on the same platform as the roughly 600 repertoires of the first cohort. The study was designed to test whether signatures of past pathogen exposure could be identified by cataloging public T cell receptors. Along with the approximately 700-subject first cohort, a separate validation cohort of over 90 different subjects was used. High-throughput TCR immunosequencing, statistical association of individual TCRs with disease status, and machine learning were combined to predict cytomegalovirus infection status. Findings and caveats that apply to the study as a whole: The authors suggested that the approach could potentially be extended to other disease states and immunological phenotypes. A later analysis lacked HLA typing for the validation cohort, so it scored co-occurrence in that cohort across all 120 or so repertoires. Of the cluster scores, around 95% were above 0 in a later analysis, which found that TCRs clustered in the first cohort also tended to co-occur in the 110 or so validation repertoires. Most TCR sequences were seen in very few donors, while some public TCRs were found in many individuals. The study gave a list of about 160 TCR beta chains associated with cytomegalovirus. In vitro tests confirmed that a few of the cytomegalovirus-associated TCR beta chains recognize cytomegalovirus antigens. Cytomegalovirus status was reported to be diagnosed by the classifier with high specificity and sensitivity in both the original and validation cohorts.

The method was the immunoSEQ multiplex PCR assay. The study's processing was this. To diagnose cytomegalovirus status from the catalog of TCR beta chain sequences, a statistical classification framework was built. Entries here come from immuneACCESS through TCRdb and include only in-frame sequences with V and J called. Some clones fail to appear in such tables; in the studies checked, an unresolved V gene covers under half of the shortfall, and the cause of the remainder is unknown. That table furnishes V, J and clone size, whereas the DNA furnished D and trimming. The sample table holds about 74,000 clones, of which about 93% were seen once. The ten largest clonotypes hold 1.9% of the sample. According to the germline V gene, CDR1 reads SGDLS and CDR2 reads YYNGEE. Spanning cysteine to phenylalanine, the CDR3 consists of 13 amino acids. The CDR3 DNA has 39 bases and is translated from base 1. V loses 4 bases, J loses 8 bases, and the germline ends lie 15 bases apart.

Donors formed part of the validation cohort, which comprised 120 subjects and was distinct from the first cohort of under 750 subjects. Here the chain combines TRBV9 and TRBJ1-1, and TRBD1 may be the D gene, going by 5 matching bases. Sequenced: PBMCs. The sequence was obtained from a woman aged 18-29 years in good health and CMV-seropositive. The DNA sequence is TGTGCCAGCAGCCCCGGGGGTGGAGAAGAAGCTTTCTTT. It codes for CASSPGGGEEAFF.